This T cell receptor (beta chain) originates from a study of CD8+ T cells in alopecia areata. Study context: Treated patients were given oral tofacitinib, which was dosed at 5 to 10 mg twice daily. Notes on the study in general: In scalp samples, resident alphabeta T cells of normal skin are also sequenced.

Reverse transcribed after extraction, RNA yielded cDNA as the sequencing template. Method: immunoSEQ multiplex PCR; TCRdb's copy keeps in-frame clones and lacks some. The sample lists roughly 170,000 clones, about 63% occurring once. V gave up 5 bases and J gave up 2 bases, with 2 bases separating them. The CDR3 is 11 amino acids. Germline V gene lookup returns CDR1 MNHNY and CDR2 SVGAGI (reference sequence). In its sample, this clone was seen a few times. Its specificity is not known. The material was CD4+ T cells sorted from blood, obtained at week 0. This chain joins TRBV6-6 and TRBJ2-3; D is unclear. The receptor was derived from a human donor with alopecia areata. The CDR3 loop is CASSNTDTQYF. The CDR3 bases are TGTGCCAGCAGTAACACAGATACGCAGTATTTT.